The source of this T cell receptor beta chain is a study of patients and donors after allogeneic stem cell transplantation. Each CDR3 protein is one row after TCRdb ran MiXCR on the RT-PCR reads. The sample contains around 160,000 distinct CDR3 sequences, over 25% of which appear only once. This clonotype was observed a handful of times. Trimming cost V 5 bases and J 0 bases; bases outside gene matches: 7. The germline V gene has CDR1 SGHDT and CDR2 YYEEEE. This CDR3 is 17 amino acids long. Sequenced sample: blood, either unsorted or a sorted T cell fraction (not recorded which). The source is a human donor who was either an allogeneic HSCT recipient or a stem cell or donor lymphocyte infusion donor (not recorded which). It is not recorded whose cells these are; they may come from a transplant donor. The gene calls are TRBV5-6 and TRBJ2-2; 10 bases align to TRBD2. The CDR3 loop is CASSLAGGHTNTGELFF. The DNA for the CDR3 is TGTGCCAGCAGTTTAGCGGGAGGACACACGAACACCGGGGAGCTGTTTTTT.